The rows below give T cell receptor beta chains drawn from one sample of a study of identical twins. From the 5' RACE reads, TCRdb called clonotypes with MiXCR, one entry per CDR3 protein. The profile shows some 690,000 distinct CDR3 sequences, around 20% of them singletons. The data were also submitted as part of a second study, on T cells expressing NK-cell markers.

Material: PBMCs. The receptor set was obtained from a woman between 18 and 30 years old in good health. Both conserved end residues are part of each CDR3. The order of the fields is D gene, V gene, clone size, J gene, CDR3 protein, CDR3 DNA. The D gene is left open where the match is weak. Rows may omit the clone size; those that give it use once, few, many or a size class.

D: TRBD1; V: TRBV12-3/TRBV12-4; size: few; J: TRBJ1-6; CDR3: CASSHRQGLRSPLHF; DNA: TGTGCCAGCAGTCACCGACAGGGGCTTCGTTCACCCCTCCACTTT
D: TRBD2; V: TRBV20-1; size: .; J: TRBJ2-7; CDR3: CSARIGGRVNEQYF; DNA: TGCAGTGCTAGAATCGGCGGGAGGGTTAACGAGCAGTACTTC
D: .; V: TRBV6-2/TRBV6-3; size: few; J: TRBJ1-1; CDR3: CASSRGTNAFF; DNA: TGTGCCAGCAGTCGCGGGACCAATGCTTTCTTT
D: TRBD1; V: TRBV20-1; size: many; J: TRBJ1-2; CDR3: CSAGDRVDGYTF; DNA: TGCAGTGCTGGGGACAGGGTGGATGGCTACACCTTC
D: TRBD2; V: TRBV20-1; size: .; J: TRBJ2-1; CDR3: CSSRTTSGEVNEQFF; DNA: TGCAGTTCCCGGACGACTAGCGGGGAGGTCAATGAGCAGTTCTTC
D: .; V: TRBV5-6; size: .; J: TRBJ2-2; CDR3: CASSRWPVNTGELFF; DNA: TGTGCCAGCAGCCGTTGGCCGGTTAACACCGGGGAGCTGTTTTTT
D: .; V: TRBV20-1; size: .; J: TRBJ2-7; CDR3: CSVWDPRFYEQYF; DNA: TGCAGTGTCTGGGACCCAAGGTTCTACGAGCAGTACTTC
D: .; V: TRBV29-1; size: many; J: TRBJ2-7; CDR3: CSVAGHHYEQYF; DNA: TGCAGCGTTGCTGGCCACCACTACGAGCAGTACTTC
D: .; V: TRBV4-1; size: .; J: TRBJ2-7; CDR3: CASSQVLRAEQYF; DNA: TGCGCCAGCAGCCAAGTATTAAGGGCCGAGCAGTACTTC
D: TRBD1; V: TRBV5-1; size: .; J: TRBJ1-1; CDR3: CASSGGTGKNEAFF; DNA: TGCGCCAGCAGCGGTGGGACAGGGAAGAATGAAGCTTTCTTT
D: .; V: TRBV9; size: many; J: TRBJ2-1; CDR3: CASSVGSYNEQFF; DNA: TGTGCCAGCAGCGTAGGGTCCTACAATGAGCAGTTCTTC
D: TRBD2; V: TRBV29-1; size: .; J: TRBJ2-1; CDR3: CSVEEEVLAGAYNEQFF; DNA: TGCAGCGTTGAAGAGGAGGTACTAGCGGGAGCCTACAATGAGCAGTTCTTC
D: .; V: TRBV12-3/TRBV12-4; size: .; J: TRBJ2-3; CDR3: CASSPPRGAQYF; DNA: TGTGCCAGCAGCCCGCCCCGCGGGGCGCAGTATTTT
D: TRBD2; V: TRBV27; size: few; J: TRBJ2-1; CDR3: CASSFSGTSGIKHEQFF; DNA: TGTGCCAGCAGTTTCTCAGGGACTAGCGGGATTAAGCATGAGCAGTTCTTC
D: TRBD1; V: TRBV28; size: few; J: TRBJ2-4; CDR3: CASSPGTGGSVQNIQYF; DNA: TGTGCCAGCAGTCCGGGGACAGGGGGCTCAGTCCAAAACATTCAGTACTTC
D: .; V: TRBV12-5; size: .; J: TRBJ1-1; CDR3: CASGPPREDMNTEAFF; DNA: TGTGCTAGTGGTCCTCCACGGGAGGACATGAACACTGAAGCTTTCTTT
D: .; V: TRBV27; size: few; J: TRBJ1-1; CDR3: CASRFAQNTEAFF; DNA: TGTGCCAGCAGATTTGCACAAAACACTGAAGCTTTCTTT
D: .; V: TRBV29-1; size: .; J: TRBJ1-1; CDR3: CSGGREFAEAFF; DNA: TGCAGCGGCGGCAGGGAATTTGCTGAAGCTTTCTTT
D: TRBD2; V: TRBV20-1; size: many; J: TRBJ2-1; CDR3: CSARGLAGGPYNEQFF; DNA: TGCAGTGCTAGAGGCTTAGCGGGAGGGCCTTACAATGAGCAGTTCTTC
D: .; V: TRBV6-5; size: few; J: TRBJ2-1; CDR3: CASCSSRNEQFF; DNA: TGTGCCAGCTGCTCTAGCAGAAATGAGCAGTTCTTC
D: TRBD1; V: TRBV12-3/TRBV12-4; size: few; J: TRBJ1-2; CDR3: CASSPRGQEAYGYTF; DNA: TGTGCCAGCAGCCCGAGGGGGCAGGAGGCCTATGGCTACACCTTC
D: .; V: TRBV27; size: .; J: TRBJ2-7; CDR3: CASSEGTPHYEQYF; DNA: TGTGCCAGCAGTGAGGGAACCCCCCACTACGAGCAGTACTTC
D: .; V: TRBV11-2; size: few; J: TRBJ2-7; CDR3: CASSSLSRVAYEQYF; DNA: TGTGCCAGCAGCTCCCTCAGCAGGGTGGCCTACGAGCAGTACTTC
D: TRBD2; V: TRBV20-1; size: .; J: TRBJ2-3; CDR3: CSLAANRDTQYF; DNA: TGCAGCCTAGCGGCCAATAGGGATACGCAGTATTTT
D: .; V: TRBV9; size: .; J: TRBJ1-6; CDR3: CASSSQVNLSPLHF; DNA: TGTGCCAGCAGCTCACAGGTTAATCTCTCTCCCCTCCACTTT
D: .; V: TRBV24-1; size: .; J: TRBJ2-2; CDR3: CATSTRNTGELFF; DNA: TGTGCCACCAGCACGAGGAACACCGGGGAGCTGTTTTTT
D: .; V: TRBV10-3; size: .; J: TRBJ1-6; CDR3: CAISEGSNSPLHF; DNA: TGTGCCATCAGTGAGGGCAGTAATTCACCCCTCCACTTT
D: .; V: TRBV5-1; size: few; J: TRBJ1-2; CDR3: CASSRDVDHGYTF; DNA: TGCGCCAGCAGCCGGGACGTAGACCATGGCTACACCTTC
D: .; V: TRBV5-5; size: .; J: TRBJ1-2; CDR3: CASSLAGLTIPGYTF; DNA: TGTGCCAGCAGCTTGGCCGGGTTGACAATACCCGGCTACACCTTC
D: .; V: TRBV20-1; size: .; J: TRBJ2-2; CDR3: CSARSPVATGELFF; DNA: TGCAGTGCTAGAAGCCCGGTCGCGACCGGGGAGCTGTTTTTT
D: TRBD1; V: TRBV6-5; size: many; J: TRBJ1-2; CDR3: CASSYRSGGSYGYTF; DNA: TGTGCCAGCAGTTACCGGTCAGGGGGATCCTACGGCTACACCTTC
D: .; V: TRBV24-1; size: .; J: TRBJ2-2; CDR3: CATPSAVLANTGELFF; DNA: TGTGCCACCCCCTCTGCCGTTCTCGCGAACACCGGGGAGCTGTTTTTT
D: .; V: TRBV20-1; size: many; J: TRBJ2-7; CDR3: CSATHTDTYEQYF; DNA: TGCAGTGCTACCCACACGGACACCTACGAGCAGTACTTC
D: TRBD2; V: TRBV19; size: .; J: TRBJ2-1; CDR3: CASSESGRGPNEQFF; DNA: TGTGCCAGTAGTGAAAGCGGGAGAGGACCTAATGAGCAGTTCTTC
D: .; V: TRBV30; size: few; J: TRBJ1-1; CDR3: CAWSPAKNTEAFF; DNA: TGTGCCTGGAGTCCAGCCAAGAACACTGAAGCTTTCTTT
D: TRBD2; V: TRBV5-1; size: .; J: TRBJ2-1; CDR3: CASRSAGGPSSYNEQFF; DNA: TGCGCCAGCAGGTCGGCGGGGGGGCCGAGCTCCTACAATGAGCAGTTCTTC
D: .; V: TRBV6-5; size: many; J: TRBJ2-5; CDR3: CASSYAGAVQETQYF; DNA: TGTGCCAGCAGTTACGCGGGGGCGGTCCAAGAGACCCAGTACTTC
D: .; V: TRBV5-1; size: .; J: TRBJ2-7; CDR3: CASSPRGREQYF; DNA: TGCGCCAGCAGCCCCAGGGGAAGAGAGCAGTACTTC
D: TRBD2; V: TRBV12-3/TRBV12-4; size: .; J: TRBJ2-3; CDR3: CACSLREASGDSTDTQYF; DNA: TGTGCCTGCAGTTTACGGGAGGCTAGCGGGGATAGCACAGATACGCAGTATTTT
D: .; V: TRBV20-1; size: .; J: TRBJ1-6; CDR3: CSAPNLGGDSPLHF; DNA: TGCAGTGCTCCCAACCTCGGAGGCGATTCACCCCTCCACTTT
D: .; V: TRBV12-3/TRBV12-4; size: many; J: TRBJ1-1; CDR3: CASSSPPNTEAFF; DNA: TGTGCCAGCAGTTCACCGCCGAACACTGAAGCTTTCTTT
D: TRBD1; V: TRBV5-1; size: many; J: TRBJ1-2; CDR3: CASSSPDRGRYGYTF; DNA: TGCGCCAGCAGCTCCCCGGACAGGGGCCGTTATGGCTACACCTTC
D: .; V: TRBV29-1; size: few; J: TRBJ1-2; CDR3: CSDAGQYGYTF; DNA: TGCAGCGACGCCGGGCAGTATGGCTACACCTTC
D: .; V: TRBV6-2/TRBV6-3; size: many; J: TRBJ2-1; CDR3: CASSYSGTRNEQFF; DNA: TGTGCCAGCAGTTACTCGGGGACTCGGAATGAGCAGTTCTTC